This TCR beta chain was obtained from a study of long-term antiretroviral therapy in people with HIV. Version v3.0 of the immunoSEQ assay ran at survey level. The protocol was immunoSEQ multiplex PCR, while the TCRdb copy is restricted to in-frame clones and leaves out a portion. The table has tens of thousands of clones, almost 85% seen once. Germline loops: CDR1 MRHNA, CDR2 SNTAGT. The CDR3 runs 13 residues. The J segment lost 8 bases and the V segment lost 0 bases, leaving 3 bases of the junction unmatched. Inclusion required at least two post-ART and at least one pre-ART PBMC samples. Whole-study results and caveats: HIV repertoires spanned narrower CDR3 length ranges than controls.

In the case of this clone: As yet, its antigen is unknown.

Source: unsorted PBMCs, taken about 3.3 years after starting antiretroviral therapy. This sequence was found in a young man with HIV. The chain is built from TRBV6-4 and TRBJ1-2; 7 bases are a match to TRBD1. CDR3: CASSDSGTVGYTF. DNA of the CDR3: TGTGCCAGCAGTGACTCTGGGACAGTGGGCTACACCTTC.